The 10 T cell receptor beta chains presented below share a single source sample, sequenced in a study of control samples from healthy donors and cancer patients. The protocol was immunoSEQ multiplex PCR, while the TCRdb copy is restricted to in-frame clones and leaves out a portion. Of fewer than 95,000 clones in the sample, approximately 86% were seen once. Material for sequencing was blood. These receptors originate from a man under 40 in good health.

This chain joins TRBV14 and TRBJ1-6, with a tentative D call TRBD1 (6 bases). V lost 0 bases, J lost 0 bases, and 9 bases lay in between. Germline CDR1 reads SGHDN; CDR2 reads FVKESK. There are 17 residues in the CDR3. Here the CDR3 DNA reads TGTGCCAGCAGCCAAGACAGGGGTAGCTCCTATAATTCACCCCTCCACTTT. It encodes CASSQDRGSSYNSPLHF.

The chain is built from TRBV19 and TRBJ1-2; TRBD1 aligns across 7 bases. From germline, CDR1 is LNHDA and CDR2 SQIVND (reference sequence). J gave up 7 bases and V 6 bases, and 11 bases lay outside the gene matches. The CDR3 is 14 residues long. CDR3: CASRWRGRVGGYTF. Written as DNA, the CDR3 is TGTGCCAGTAGATGGAGGGGGCGAGTAGGTGGCTACACCTTC.

This chain uses TRBV19 with TRBJ1-2; a weak D match, TRBD1 (5 bases). Trimming removed 5 bases from V and 9 bases from J, with 13 bases in between. This CDR3 has 12 amino acids. Germline V gene sequence: CDR1 LNHDA, CDR2 SQIVND (reference sequence). This chain's CDR3 is CASSPPGGSYTF. DNA of the CDR3: TGTGCCAGTAGTCCGCCGGGGGGGAGCTACACCTTC.

This clone appeared once. The J gene is TRBJ1-5, the V gene TRBV19; perhaps TRBD1 as D (5 bases). The CDR3 length is 15 residues. Trimming removed 8 bases at V and 2 bases at J, with 16 bases between. Per germline, CDR1 LNHDA and CDR2 SQIVND (reference sequence). The CDR3 here is CASQIRGVGNQPQHF. The CDR3 DNA reads as TGTGCCAGTCAAATCCGGGGGGTTGGCAATCAGCCCCAGCATTTT.

This chain connects TRBV7-9 to TRBJ2-5; the match to TRBD1 covers 8 bases. Germline V lookup: CDR1 SEHNR, CDR2 FQNEAQ (reference sequence). The CDR3 is 14 amino acids. J gave up 7 bases and V 4 bases, and 8 bases lay outside the gene matches. DNA of the CDR3: TGTGCCAGCAGCTCCCCGGGACAGGAGGGGACCCAGTACTTC. Translation gives CASSSPGQEGTQYF.

The V call is TRBV2, the J call TRBJ2-7; 7 nucleotides line up with TRBD2. Germline V gives CDR1 SNHLY, CDR2 FYNNEI. The CDR3 has 14 amino acids. J gave up 3 bases and V 10 bases, and 12 bases lay outside the gene matches. As DNA, the CDR3 is TGTGCCACCCAACCTAGCGGAGAGAACTACGAGCAGTACTTC. It yields the protein CATQPSGENYEQYF. The full variable domain, with the rest looked up from reference TRBV2 and TRBJ2-7, is EPEVTQTPSHQVTQMGQEVILRCVPISNHLYFYWYRQILGQKVEFLVSFYNNEISEKSEIFDDQFSVERPDGSNFTLKIRSTKLEDSAMYFCATQPSGENYEQYFGPGTRLTVT.

This chain links TRBV4-2 with TRBJ2-5; tentative D call: TRBD2 (5 bases). Germline V gene data show CDR1 as LGHNA and CDR2 as YNFKEQ. The CDR3 has 15 amino acids. V dropped 1 base and J dropped 5 bases, with 14 bases sitting between them. In nucleotides, the CDR3 is TGTGCCAGCAGCCAAGGCCGCGGGTCCGGGGAGACCCAGTACTTC. Its protein product is CASSQGRGSGETQYF.

The chain combines TRBV5-1 with TRBJ2-1; 7 bases map to TRBD2. The CDR3 consists of 14 residues. The germline CDR1 and CDR2 sequences are SGHRS and YFSETQ. V lost 2 bases to trimming and J lost 5 bases; unmatched junction nucleotides: 4. The CDR3, as DNA: TGCGCCAGCAGCTTAACAGCGGGGAACAATGAGCAGTTCTTC. Translation gives CASSLTAGNNEQFF.

The chain is built from TRBV6-5 and TRBJ1-4; D unresolved. The V end was cut by 2 bases, the J end by 6 bases, with 16 bases between. Per germline, CDR1 MNHEY and CDR2 SVGAGI. The CDR3 runs to 16 residues. The CDR3 nucleotides read TGTGCCAGCAGTTACACCCCACAATCGGGGTATGAAAAACTGTTTTTT. Protein: CASSYTPQSGYEKLFF.

V and J are TRBV3-1 (or the pseudogene TRBV3-2) and TRBJ2-1; TRBD2 is a possible D gene (6 bases). CDR1 is LGHDT and CDR2 is YNNKEL in the germline V gene (reference sequence). This CDR3 spans 15 amino acids. Between the trimmed V and J ends, which lost 0 bases and 6 bases, there was a span of 12 bases. The CDR3 sequence is CASSQDGVAVNEQFF. The CDR3 nucleotides read TGTGCCAGCAGCCAAGATGGGGTAGCGGTCAATGAGCAGTTCTTC.